Listed below are T cell receptor beta chains from one sample, sequenced in a study of blood T cell repertoires in COVID-19. Profiling relied on immunoSEQ multiplex PCR, and the TCRdb table lists in-frame clones only, not all of them. The sample has about 210,000 clones; 87% are singletons. Sequencing was done on a sample of PBMCs or T cells enriched from blood (not recorded which). Source of these receptors: a man aged 18-30 years with acute COVID-19. CDR3s include the opening cysteine and the closing phenylalanine or tryptophan. A D gene is named only where the DNA matches it firmly. For some rows the clone size is stated as once, few or many, or as a class when expanded; others skip it.

once,NA,TRBV28,TRBJ2-1,CASSPISPKDSNEQFF,TGTGCCAGCAGTCCCATTTCCCCTAAGGACAGCAATGAGCAGTTCTTC
NA,TRBD2,TRBV4-1,TRBJ2-3,CASSQASGRADTQYF,TGCGCCAGCAGCCAAGCTAGCGGGAGGGCAGATACGCAGTATTTT
NA,TRBD2,TRBV18,TRBJ2-1,CASSPPSGSGEQFF,TGTGCCAGCTCACCGCCTAGCGGGAGTGGTGAGCAGTTCTTC
NA,TRBD1,TRBV12-3/TRBV12-4,TRBJ1-6,CASSRTGNSPLHF,TGTGCCAGCAGTCGGACAGGGAATTCACCCCTCCACTTT
NA,NA,TRBV28,TRBJ2-7,CAISVLVEFGEQYF,TGTGCCATCTCAGTCTTGGTTGAATTTGGCGAGCAGTACTTC
once,NA,TRBV14,TRBJ2-2,CASSQLGAGELFF,TGTGCCAGCAGCCAACTAGGGGCCGGGGAGCTGTTTTTT
NA,NA,TRBV7-2,TRBJ2-7,CASSLFQGDEQYF,TGTGCCAGCAGCTTATTCCAGGGCGACGAGCAGTACTTC
once,TRBD2,TRBV12-5,TRBJ2-7,CASGPGTSIDSHEQYF,TGTGCTAGTGGTCCCGGGACTAGCATTGATAGCCACGAGCAGTACTTC
NA,TRBD1,TRBV10-3,TRBJ1-1,CAITEGTGYGAEAFF,TGTGCCATCACCGAAGGGACAGGCTACGGGGCTGAAGCTTTCTTT
NA,NA,TRBV9,TRBJ1-1,CASSVGRTTEAFF,TGTGCCAGCAGCGTAGGGAGAACGACTGAAGCTTTCTTT
NA,TRBD2,TRBV11-2,TRBJ2-3,CASSSRTVSGDFTDTQYF,TGTGCCAGCAGCTCCCGTACCGTGAGCGGGGATTTCACAGATACGCAGTATTTT
NA,TRBD1,TRBV4-1,TRBJ1-1,CASSHPGQGSTEAFF,TGCGCCAGCAGCCATCCGGGACAGGGGAGCACTGAAGCTTTCTTT
NA,TRBD2,TRBV7-8,TRBJ2-3,CASSLGLAGEWADTQYF,TGTGCCAGCAGCCTAGGACTAGCGGGAGAGTGGGCAGATACGCAGTATTTT
NA,TRBD2,TRBV24-1,TRBJ2-1,CATSDPSRTSGKSSYNEQFF,TGTGCCACCAGTGACCCCAGCCGGACTAGCGGGAAGAGCTCCTACAATGAGCAGTTCTTC
NA,NA,TRBV27,TRBJ2-1,CASSSGTSTYNEQFF,TGTGCCAGCAGTTCCGGGACAAGTACCTACAATGAGCAGTTCTTC
NA,TRBD1,TRBV9,TRBJ2-7,CASSPTGQAYEQYF,TGTGCCAGCAGCCCTACCGGACAGGCCTACGAGCAGTACTTC
NA,NA,TRBV29-1,TRBJ2-5,CSVAVRRETQYF,TGCAGCGTGGCAGTGAGGCGGGAGACCCAGTACTTC
few,NA,TRBV27,TRBJ2-3,CASSLAHRAHSLDGQYF,TGTGCCAGCAGTTTAGCCCACAGGGCCCATTCCCTCGATGGGCAGTATTTT
NA,NA,TRBV18,TRBJ2-2,CASSPSQNSLNTGELFF,TGTGCCAGCTCACCCTCTCAGAACAGCCTGAACACCGGGGAGCTGTTTTTT
NA,NA,TRBV7-9,TRBJ1-3,CASRPPGIGNTIYF,TGTGCCAGCAGACCCCCCGGGATTGGAAACACCATATATTTT
NA,NA,TRBV30,TRBJ1-6,CAWSPQASGVLHF,TGTGCCTGGAGCCCACAGGCGTCAGGGGTCCTCCACTTT
NA,TRBD2,TRBV28,TRBJ2-1,CASSSWTSGTYNEQFF,TGTGCCAGCAGTTCCTGGACTAGCGGTACCTACAATGAGCAGTTCTTC
NA,TRBD1,TRBV28,TRBJ1-2,CAIQVTDRANYGYTF,TGTGCCATTCAGGTTACAGACAGGGCTAACTATGGCTACACCTTC
once,NA,TRBV21-1,TRBJ2-1,CASSKAGPAYNEQFF,TGTGCCAGCAGCAAGGCGGGACCGGCCTACAATGAGCAGTTCTTC
once,TRBD1,TRBV4-3,TRBJ1-2,CASSQDSGGQAYGYTF,TGCGCCAGCAGCCAAGATAGCGGGGGACAGGCCTATGGCTACACCTTC